A selection of T cell receptor beta chains follows, all from one sample in a study of response to subunit inactivated influenza vaccine. MiXCR, run by TCRdb on the RT-PCR reads, gives a single entry per CDR3 protein. The sample has about 170,000 distinct CDR3 sequences; about 12% are singletons. These data are also associated with another study on T cells expressing NK-cell markers.

This material consisted of CD8+ T cells sorted from PBMCs, taken roughly 12 days after vaccination. All receptors come from a man aged 45-65 years who received an inactivated influenza vaccine. CDR3s include the opening cysteine and the closing phenylalanine or tryptophan.

j_gene | v_gene | len | CDR3aa
TRBJ1-1 | TRBV25-1 | 13 | CASSRFGNTEAFF
TRBJ2-6 | TRBV10-3 | 12 | CATLSGANVLTF
TRBJ2-2 | TRBV27 | 13 | CASRRAYTGELFF
TRBJ2-3 | TRBV7-2 | 14 | CASSPRGDWDTQYF
TRBJ2-5 | TRBV20-1 | 15 | CSAPESGGYQETQYF
TRBJ2-7 | TRBV7-8 | 15 | CASSSTEGAQDEQYF
TRBJ2-7 | TRBV6-2/TRBV6-3 | 10 | CASSNYEQYF
TRBJ2-5 | TRBV19 | 17 | CASSPAVRYRYQETQYF
TRBJ1-1 | TRBV11-2 | 14 | CASSPKGGSPEAFF
TRBJ1-2 | TRBV6-1 | 15 | CASSEVWFGDYGYTF
TRBJ2-1 | TRBV7-6 | 13 | CASGSSAYNEQFF
TRBJ1-2 | TRBV28 | 13 | CASSLLTGNGYTF
TRBJ2-1 | TRBV20-1 | 17 | CSARDRVTGISYNEQFF
TRBJ2-3 | TRBV20-1 | 16 | CCAPPGGDFLRDTQYF
TRBJ2-7 | TRBV20-1 | 13 | CSARTSETYEQYF
TRBJ2-7 | TRBV3-1 | 12 | CASSGTPYEQYF
TRBJ1-3 | TRBV10-3 | 14 | CAIRVTGAGNTIYF
TRBJ2-1 | TRBV7-9 | 12 | CASGRSYNEQFF
TRBJ2-2 | TRBV6-2/TRBV6-3 | 12 | CASTSNSGELFF
TRBJ2-1 | TRBV25-1 | 17 | CASSEGRLAGAHNEQFF
TRBJ2-1 | TRBV4-3 | 11 | CASSRRNEQFF
TRBJ2-2 | TRBV11-2 | 13 | CASSHGGTGELFF
TRBJ2-1 | TRBV20-1 | 13 | CSARGQPYNEQFF
TRBJ2-7 | TRBV20-1 | 11 | CSARDNYEQYF
TRBJ2-1 | TRBV11-2 | 15 | CASSSGMAGHNEQFF
TRBJ2-2 | TRBV7-3 | 13 | CASSSGLAGELFF
TRBJ2-1 | TRBV10-3 | 16 | CATYPGPGDPVDEQFF
TRBJ2-7 | TRBV7-8 | 13 | CASSLAPWSEQYF
TRBJ2-3 | TRBV12-3/TRBV12-4 | 14 | CASSLTTSTDTQYF
TRBJ2-7 | TRBV5-1 | 17 | CASSLAGRGPGTHEQYF
TRBJ1-1 | TRBV9 | 12 | CASRPLGTEAFF
TRBJ2-5 | TRBV9 | 15 | CASSAGLSLQETQYF
TRBJ2-1 | TRBV7-9 | 17 | CASSPPRGAGIYNEQFF
TRBJ2-2 | TRBV27 | 13 | CASGRGEAGELFF
TRBJ2-7 | TRBV27 | 14 | CASSSTVVAYEQYF
TRBJ1-6 | TRBV7-2 | 13 | CASSLEIISPLHF
TRBJ2-7 | TRBV29-1 | 16 | CSVEGRLAGARYEQYF
TRBJ2-3 | TRBV14 | 17 | CASSQPEGTGKTDTQYF
TRBJ2-5 | TRBV29-1 | 17 | CSVEGYRDSRPQETQYF